The TCR beta chain described here comes from a study of cytomegalovirus exposure and HLA in healthy donors. Study-level background: Clustering assigned 70% to 90% of the roughly 370 genotyped donors to the Caucasian-associated ancestry cluster.

Healthy donors of bone marrow made up the group. General study results and limits: CMV serostatus was the only immune exposure information that was available.

The table lists this clone with a count of one. Its antigen is not known. The PCR made use of 60 Vbeta and 13 Jbeta primers. Assay used: immunoSEQ multiplex PCR; TCRdb lists only in-frame clones, some missing. Seen here are about 140,000 clones, 70% to 85% observed once, and the top ten hold approximately 8.8%. What was sequenced was PBMCs. The clonotype was recovered from a woman aged 45-65 years in good health and CMV-seropositive.

CDR3 region: CASIHAGARLPQHF. The CDR3, as DNA: TGTGCCAGTATCCACGCTGGGGCCCGACTTCCCCAGCATTTT. The chain carries TRBV19 and TRBJ1-5, with a possible D match to TRBD1 (5 bases). CDR1 is LNHDA and CDR2 is SQIVND in the germline V gene (reference sequence). The CDR3 runs to 14 residues. V was trimmed by 7 bases and J by 10 bases, leaving 20 bases between them.